This T cell receptor (beta chain) was retrieved from a study of shared clonotypes between healthy human individuals. This table comes from immunoSEQ multiplex PCR, and its TCRdb copy is limited to in-frame clones, with some not included. The profile shows 500,000 to 700,000 clones, roughly 95% of them singletons. This clone came up once. As defined, naive CD8 cells were CD45RO-negative and positively selected for CCR7, with terminally differentiated effector memory CD45RA+ cells excluded. The clonotype originates from a woman aged 25 to 45 in good health. What was sequenced was naive CD8+ T cells sorted from blood.

The DNA of the CDR3 is TGTGCCACCAGCCCCACCTACCTGAGGGAGCAGTACTTC. This encodes CATSPTYLREQYF. The chain joins TRBV15 to TRBJ2-7; D unresolved. Germline V lookup: CDR1 LNHNV, CDR2 YYDKDF (reference sequence). The CDR3 contains 13 residues. Trimming stripped 5 bases from V and 7 bases from J, with 15 bases between. The full variable domain, in which reference TRBV15 and TRBJ2-7 provide the parts outside the CDR3, is DAMVIQNPRYQVTQFGKPVTLSCSQTLNHNVMYWYQQKSSQAPKLLFHYYDKDFNNEADTPDNFQSRRPNTSFCFLDIRSPGLGDTAMYLCATSPTYLREQYFGPGTRLTVT.